Listed below are T cell receptor beta chains from one sample, sequenced in a study of shared clonotypes between healthy human individuals. Produced via immunoSEQ multiplex PCR; TCRdb's table is partial and in-frame only. The table lists under 1,100,000 clones, 75% of them singletons. Material: memory CD4+ T cells sorted from blood. Receptors originate from a young man in good health. CDR3s include the opening cysteine and the closing phenylalanine or tryptophan. The D gene is left open where the match is weak. Not every row has a clone size; where given, it reads once, few, many or a size class.

clone_size | d_call | j_call | v_call | cdr3_nt | cdr3_aa
few | NA | TRBJ1-5 | TRBV7-2 | TGTGCCAGCAGCCTAGATCGTTTAGCAAATCAGCCCCAGCATTTT | CASSLDRLANQPQHF
NA | NA | TRBJ1-1 | TRBV6-1 | TGTGCCAGCAGTGGAGGACAAGTGGAAGCTTTCTTT | CASSGGQVEAFF
NA | NA | TRBJ2-1 | TRBV11-2 | TGTGCCAGCAGCTTAGGAGACGCCTCCAGCTCCTACAATGAGCAGTTCTTC | CASSLGDASSSYNEQFF
NA | NA | TRBJ2-5 | TRBV5-1 | TGCGCCAGCAGCTGGCAACAAGAGACCCAGTACTTC | CASSWQQETQYF
few | TRBD1 | TRBJ1-5 | TRBV14 | TGTGCCAGCAGCCACTGGACAGGGGGGTTCCCTCAGCCCCAGCATTTT | CASSHWTGGFPQPQHF
once | NA | TRBJ1-6 | TRBV6-5 | TGTGCCAGCAGTTACCCAGAGGGGGTTTCACCCCTCCACTTT | CASSYPEGVSPLHF
NA | TRBD1 | TRBJ2-7 | TRBV2 | TGTGCCAGCCAGGGACAGGGGGTGTCCTACGAGCAGTACTTC | CASQGQGVSYEQYF
once | NA | TRBJ1-6 | TRBV7-8 | TGTGCCAGCAGCTTATTTTTCGGGGGCAGCTCCTATAATTCACCCCTCCACTTT | CASSLFFGGSSYNSPLHF
few | NA | TRBJ2-7 | TRBV7-6 | TGTGCCAGCAGCTCCCCGGGACAATCCTACGAGCAGTACTTC | CASSSPGQSYEQYF
NA | TRBD1 | TRBJ1-1 | TRBV27 | TGTGCCAGCAGTCCACCCGGGACAGCATCCAAAAAAGCTTTCTTT | CASSPPGTASKKAFF
NA | NA | TRBJ2-3 | TRBV5-1 | TGCGCCAGCACCCTGAACAGGGAACAAGATACGCAGTATTTT | CASTLNREQDTQYF
NA | TRBD1 | TRBJ2-7 | TRBV19 | TGTGCCAGCGGGGACAGGCAAAACTCCTACGAGCAGTACTTC | CASGDRQNSYEQYF
NA | TRBD2 | TRBJ2-7 | TRBV6-6 | TGTGCCAGCAGTTTAACCAGCGGGGGGTCCTACGAGCAGTACTTC | CASSLTSGGSYEQYF
NA | NA | TRBJ2-3 | TRBV2 | TGTGCCAGCAGTCTCTCCCGGTCGGATACGCAGTATTTT | CASSLSRSDTQYF
NA | TRBD2 | TRBJ2-1 | TRBV4-1 | TGCGCCAGCAGCCCACTAGCGGGGGGAAACATTGAGCAGTTCTTC | CASSPLAGGNIEQFF
few | TRBD1 | TRBJ1-2 | TRBV30 | TGTGCCTGGACCAATCCCGGGACAGGGGCCCATGGCTACACCTTC | CAWTNPGTGAHGYTF
NA | TRBD1 | TRBJ2-7 | TRBV29-1 | TGCAGCGCCTCTACCGGGACAGGGACCTACGAGCAGTACTTC | CSASTGTGTYEQYF
few | NA | TRBJ1-6 | TRBV5-1 | TGCGCCAGCAGCTTGGGAGGGGTGCCGGGGGTCGGATCCCTCCACTTT | CASSLGGVPGVGSLHF
NA | NA | TRBJ2-7 | TRBV7-9 | TGTGCCAGCAGCTTAGGACCAGTGGAGCAGTACTTC | CASSLGPVEQYF
NA | TRBD2 | TRBJ2-3 | TRBV30 | TGTGCCTGGACTCTAGCGGGCAAGTCCACAGATACGCAGTATTTT | CAWTLAGKSTDTQYF
NA | NA | TRBJ2-5 | TRBV5-1 | TGCGCAACAGCTACGGAGTACCAAGAGACCCAGTACTTC | CATATEYQETQYF
NA | NA | TRBJ1-4 | TRBV7-9 | TGTGCCAGCAGCTTAGGAGGGCAGGGCTTGGGCGAAAAACTGTTTTTT | CASSLGGQGLGEKLFF
once | NA | TRBJ1-1 | TRBV28 | TGTGCCAGCCTACCCTCAAGGGGGAGGGGGGCTGAAGCTTTCTTT | CASLPSRGRGAEAFF
NA | NA | TRBJ2-2 | TRBV5-4 | TGTGCCAGCAGCCTGACAGTCGCGAACACCGGGGAGCTGTTTTTT | CASSLTVANTGELFF
NA | TRBD1 | TRBJ2-1 | TRBV6-5 | TGTGCCAGCAGCAGGACAGGGCGGGGTGAGCAGTTCTTC | CASSRTGRGEQFF
NA | NA | TRBJ1-2 | TRBV20-1 | TGCAGTGCTAGCAGGGGTGGCTACACCTTC | CSASRGGYTF
NA | NA | TRBJ1-2 | TRBV28 | TGTGCCAGCAGTTTATGGTATAGGGAGAACAACTATGGCTACACCTTC | CASSLWYRENNYGYTF
NA | NA | TRBJ2-5 | TRBV4-1 | TGCGCCAGCAGCCAAAAAGTCGTACAAGAGACCCAGTACTTC | CASSQKVVQETQYF
NA | NA | TRBJ2-2 | TRBV5-1 | TGCGCCAGCAGCTTGCTCACGGGGGACACCGGGGAGCTGTTTTTT | CASSLLTGDTGELFF
few | NA | TRBJ2-7 | TRBV7-2 | TGTGCCAGCAGCTTAGTAAAATCAACTAGCTACGAGCAGTACTTC | CASSLVKSTSYEQYF
NA | TRBD2 | TRBJ2-7 | TRBV10-3 | TGTGCCATCAGCCCGAGGGCTAGCGGATCCTACGAGCAGTACTTC | CAISPRASGSYEQYF
NA | TRBD1 | TRBJ2-7 | TRBV5-1 | TGCGCCAGCAGGCATACAGGGGATGCCTACGAGCAGTACTTC | CASRHTGDAYEQYF
once | NA | TRBJ2-5 | TRBV11-3 | TGTGCCAGCAGCTTTGACGACAGCAAGACCCAGTACTTC | CASSFDDSKTQYF
NA | TRBD1 | TRBJ2-7 | TRBV30 | TGTGCCTGGACTGGACAGGGGCTATCCTACGAGCAGTACTTC | CAWTGQGLSYEQYF
NA | TRBD1 | TRBJ2-7 | TRBV5-1 | TGCGCCAGCAGCAACGGACCCGGGACAGGGCTGGACGAGCAGTACTTC | CASSNGPGTGLDEQYF
NA | NA | TRBJ1-2 | TRBV19 | TGTGCCACCGGGCGCCGGAACTATGGCTACACCTTC | CATGRRNYGYTF
NA | TRBD2 | TRBJ2-4 | TRBV5-3 | TGTGCCAGAAACGATGGACTAGCGGGAGGGAACGCCAAAAACATTCAGTACTTC | CARNDGLAGGNAKNIQYF
few | TRBD2 | TRBJ2-1 | TRBV4-1 | TGCGCCAGCAGCCGAGCAGCGGGAGCGAGTTCCTACAATGAGCAGTTCTTC | CASSRAAGASSYNEQFF
NA | TRBD2 | TRBJ2-5 | TRBV7-2 | TGTGCCAGCAGCTCAACTAGCGGGAGTAAGACCCAGTACTTC | CASSSTSGSKTQYF
once | NA | TRBJ1-5 | TRBV19 | TGTGCCAGTACCAAAGGGCAAAGCAATCAGCCCCAGCATTTT | CASTKGQSNQPQHF
NA | TRBD2 | TRBJ2-2 | TRBV5-1 | TGCGCCAGCAGCTCCAAGATCGGTAGCGGGAGTGTTGCCGGGGAGCTGTTTTTT | CASSSKIGSGSVAGELFF
NA | NA | TRBJ2-1 | TRBV5-6 | TGTGCCAGCAGCCTCGGGACGCCCTCCTACAATGAGCAGTTCTTC | CASSLGTPSYNEQFF
NA | NA | TRBJ1-2 | TRBV7-2 | TGTGCCAGCAGCTTAGAGGGGTTCTATGGCTACACCTTC | CASSLEGFYGYTF
few | NA | TRBJ1-3 | TRBV2 | TGTGCCAGCAGTGAAGTCAGGAGCTCTGGAAACACCATATATTTT | CASSEVRSSGNTIYF
NA | NA | TRBJ2-5 | TRBV2 | TGTGCCAGCAGGGTGGGCTGGGGGGAGACCCAGTACTTC | CASRVGWGETQYF
NA | TRBD1 | TRBJ2-5 | TRBV7-9 | TGTGCCAGCAGCCACAGGGGGGACTCACAAGAGACCCAGTACTTC | CASSHRGDSQETQYF
NA | NA | TRBJ2-1 | TRBV4-2 | TGTGCCAGCAGCCAAGAGGGGGGGGCTTACAATGAGCAGTTCTTC | CASSQEGGAYNEQFF
NA | TRBD1 | TRBJ2-2 | TRBV5-1 | TGCGCCAGCAGCTTTCGACAGGGGGGCGGGGAGCTGTTTTTT | CASSFRQGGGELFF
NA | TRBD2 | TRBJ2-2 | TRBV2 | TGTGCCAGCAGGGTGACTAGCGGGAGCCCCGGGGAGCTGTTTTTT | CASRVTSGSPGELFF
NA | TRBD2 | TRBJ2-3 | TRBV6-6 | TGTGCCAGCAGTTACCCGCTAGCGGGGGGCCAAGATACGCAGTATTTT | CASSYPLAGGQDTQYF
NA | TRBD1 | TRBJ2-7 | TRBV28 | TGTGCCAGTACCCCGGGACAGGGGACCGACGAGCAGTACTTC | CASTPGQGTDEQYF
NA | NA | TRBJ2-5 | TRBV7-3 | TGTGCCAGCAGCTTTTCCGGGGGGCCCCAAGAGACCCAGTACTTC | CASSFSGGPQETQYF
NA | TRBD1 | TRBJ1-4 | TRBV7-2 | TGTGCCAGCAGCTCCTCACAGGGGGGTGGAGAAAAACTGTTTTTT | CASSSSQGGGEKLFF
NA | NA | TRBJ1-1 | TRBV20-1 | TGCAGTGCTCGAGACAGCCGAGCTTTCTTT | CSARDSRAFF